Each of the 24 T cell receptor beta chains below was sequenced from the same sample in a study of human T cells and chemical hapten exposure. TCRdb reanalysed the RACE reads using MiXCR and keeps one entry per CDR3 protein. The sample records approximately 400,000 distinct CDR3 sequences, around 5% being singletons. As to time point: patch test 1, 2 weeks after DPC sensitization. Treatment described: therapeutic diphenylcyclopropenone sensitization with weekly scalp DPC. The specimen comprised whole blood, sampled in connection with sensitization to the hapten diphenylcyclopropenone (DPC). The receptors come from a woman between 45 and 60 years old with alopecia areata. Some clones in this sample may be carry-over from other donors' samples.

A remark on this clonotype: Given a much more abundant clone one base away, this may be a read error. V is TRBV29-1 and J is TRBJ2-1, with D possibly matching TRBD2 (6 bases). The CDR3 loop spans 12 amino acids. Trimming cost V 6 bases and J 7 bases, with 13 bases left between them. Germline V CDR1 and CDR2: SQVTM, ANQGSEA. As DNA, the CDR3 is TGCAGCGTCTGCGTCGCGGGGAATGAGCAGTTCTTC. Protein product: CSVCVAGNEQFF.

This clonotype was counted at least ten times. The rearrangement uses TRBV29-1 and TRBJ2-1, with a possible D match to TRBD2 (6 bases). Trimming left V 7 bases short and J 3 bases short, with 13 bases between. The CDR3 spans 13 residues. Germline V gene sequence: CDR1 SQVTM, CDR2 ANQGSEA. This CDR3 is CSALGGLYNEQFF. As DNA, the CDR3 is TGCAGCGCGTTGGGAGGACTCTACAATGAGCAGTTCTTC.

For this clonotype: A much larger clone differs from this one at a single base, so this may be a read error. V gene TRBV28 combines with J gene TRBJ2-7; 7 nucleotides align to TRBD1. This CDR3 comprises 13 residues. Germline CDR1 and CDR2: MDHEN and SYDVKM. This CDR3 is CASNMDRTYELYF. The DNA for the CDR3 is TGTGCCAGCAACATGGACAGGACCTACGAGCTGTACTTC.

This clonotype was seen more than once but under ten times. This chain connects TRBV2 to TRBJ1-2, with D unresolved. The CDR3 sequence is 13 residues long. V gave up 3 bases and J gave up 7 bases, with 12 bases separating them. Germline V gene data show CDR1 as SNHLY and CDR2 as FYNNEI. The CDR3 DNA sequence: TGTGCCAGCAGTGAGAACGGAGAAAGTGGCTACACCTTC. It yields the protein CASSENGESGYTF.

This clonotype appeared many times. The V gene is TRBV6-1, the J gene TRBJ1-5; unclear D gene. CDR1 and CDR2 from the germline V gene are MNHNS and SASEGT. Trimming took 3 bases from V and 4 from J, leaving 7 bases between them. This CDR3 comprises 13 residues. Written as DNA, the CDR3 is TGTGCCAGCAGTGATGGTCTGAATCAGCCCCAGCATTTT. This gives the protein CASSDGLNQPQHF.

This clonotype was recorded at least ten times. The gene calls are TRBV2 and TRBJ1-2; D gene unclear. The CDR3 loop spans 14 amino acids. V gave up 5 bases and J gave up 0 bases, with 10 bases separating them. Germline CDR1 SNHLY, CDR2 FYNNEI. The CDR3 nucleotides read TGTGCCAGCAGTACCACAGAAACTAACTATGGCTACACCTTC. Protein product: CASSTTETNYGYTF.

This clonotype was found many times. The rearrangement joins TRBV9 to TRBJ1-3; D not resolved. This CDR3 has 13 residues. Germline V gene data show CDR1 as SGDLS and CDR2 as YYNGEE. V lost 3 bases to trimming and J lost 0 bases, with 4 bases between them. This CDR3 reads CASSASSGNTIYF. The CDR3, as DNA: TGTGCCAGCAGCGCCAGCTCTGGAAACACCATATATTTT.

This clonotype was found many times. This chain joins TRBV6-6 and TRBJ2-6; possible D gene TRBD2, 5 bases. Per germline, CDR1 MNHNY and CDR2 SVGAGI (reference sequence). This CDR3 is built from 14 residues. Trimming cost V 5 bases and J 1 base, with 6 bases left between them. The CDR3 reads CASSPGSGANVLTF. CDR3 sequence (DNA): TGTGCCAGCAGTCCGGGGTCTGGGGCCAACGTCCTGACTTTC.

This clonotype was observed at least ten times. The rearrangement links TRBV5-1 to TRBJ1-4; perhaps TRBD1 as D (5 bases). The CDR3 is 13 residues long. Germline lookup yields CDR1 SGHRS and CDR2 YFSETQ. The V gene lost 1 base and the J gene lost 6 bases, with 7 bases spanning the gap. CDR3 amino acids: CASSLRGDEKLFF. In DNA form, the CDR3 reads TGCGCCAGCAGCTTGCGGGGGGATGAAAAACTGTTTTTT.

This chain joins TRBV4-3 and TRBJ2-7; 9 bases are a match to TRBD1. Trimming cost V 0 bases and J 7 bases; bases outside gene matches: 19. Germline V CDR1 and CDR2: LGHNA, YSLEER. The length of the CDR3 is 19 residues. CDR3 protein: CASSQDSPQGAVWVREQYF. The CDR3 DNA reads TGCGCCAGCAGCCAAGATAGTCCACAGGGGGCGGTCTGGGTTCGGGAGCAGTACTTC.

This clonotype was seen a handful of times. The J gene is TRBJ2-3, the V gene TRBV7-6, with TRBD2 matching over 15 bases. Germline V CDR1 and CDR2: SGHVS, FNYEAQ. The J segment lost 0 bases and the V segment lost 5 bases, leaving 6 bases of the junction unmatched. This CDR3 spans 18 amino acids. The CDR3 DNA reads TGTGCCAGCAGCGTCGGACTAGCGGGGGGGCCGAGCACAGATACGCAGTATTTT. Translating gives CASSVGLAGGPSTDTQYF.

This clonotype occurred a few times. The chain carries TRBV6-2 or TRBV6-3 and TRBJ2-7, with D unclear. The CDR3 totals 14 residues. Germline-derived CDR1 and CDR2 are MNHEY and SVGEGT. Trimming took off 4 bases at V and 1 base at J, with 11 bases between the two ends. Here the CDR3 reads CASSSPTESYEQYF. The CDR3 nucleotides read TGTGCCAGCAGTTCCCCGACGGAGTCCTACGAGCAGTACTTC.

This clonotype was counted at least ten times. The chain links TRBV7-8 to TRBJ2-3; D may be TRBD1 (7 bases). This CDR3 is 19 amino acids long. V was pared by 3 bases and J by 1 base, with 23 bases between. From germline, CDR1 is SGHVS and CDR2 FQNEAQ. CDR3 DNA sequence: TGTGCCAGCAGCTTCCGAGAAGGCAGGGGGGAAAGAGGCACAGATACGCAGTATTTT. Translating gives CASSFREGRGERGTDTQYF.

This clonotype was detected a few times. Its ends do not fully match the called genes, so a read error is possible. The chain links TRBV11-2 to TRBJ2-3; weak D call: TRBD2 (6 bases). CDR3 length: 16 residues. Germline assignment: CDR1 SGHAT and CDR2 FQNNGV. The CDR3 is CASSLAVLTFTDTQYF. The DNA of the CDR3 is TGTGCCAGCAGTTTAGCGGTACTCACTTTCACAGATACGCAGTATTTT.

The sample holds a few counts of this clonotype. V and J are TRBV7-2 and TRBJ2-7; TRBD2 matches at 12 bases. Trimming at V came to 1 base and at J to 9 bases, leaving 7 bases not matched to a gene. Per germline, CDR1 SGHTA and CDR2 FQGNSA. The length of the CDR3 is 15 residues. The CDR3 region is CASSLGLAGEGVQYF. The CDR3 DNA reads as TGTGCCAGCAGCTTAGGACTAGCGGGAGAAGGGGTGCAGTACTTC. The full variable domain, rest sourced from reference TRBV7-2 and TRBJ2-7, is GAGVSQSPSNKVTEKGKDVELRCDPISGHTALYWYRQSLGQGLEFLIYFQGNSAPDKSGLPSDRFSAERTGGSVSTLTIQRTQQEDSAVYLCASSLGLAGEGVQYFGPGTRLTVT.

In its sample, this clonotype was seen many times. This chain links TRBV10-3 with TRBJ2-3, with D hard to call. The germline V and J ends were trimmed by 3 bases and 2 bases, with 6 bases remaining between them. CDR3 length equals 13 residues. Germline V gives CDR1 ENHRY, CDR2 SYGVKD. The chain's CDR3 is CAISDSPTDTQYF. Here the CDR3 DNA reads TGTGCCATCAGTGACAGCCCCACAGATACGCAGTATTTT.

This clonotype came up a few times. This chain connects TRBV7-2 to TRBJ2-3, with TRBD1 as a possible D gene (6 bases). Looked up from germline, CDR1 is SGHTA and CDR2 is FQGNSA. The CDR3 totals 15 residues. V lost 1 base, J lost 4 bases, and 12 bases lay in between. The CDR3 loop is CASSLDRVLADTQYF. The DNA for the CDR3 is TGTGCCAGCAGCTTAGACAGGGTATTGGCAGATACGCAGTATTTT.

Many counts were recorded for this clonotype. CDR3 loop: CASQGAGGNQPQHF. In DNA, the CDR3 is TGTGCCAGCCAGGGGGCCGGGGGCAATCAGCCCCAGCATTTT. The chain employs TRBV11-2 and TRBJ1-5; 8 positions agree with TRBD1. V gave up 8 bases and J gave up 2 bases; unmatched junction bases: 5. Germline V gene lookup returns CDR1 SGHAT and CDR2 FQNNGV. This CDR3 spans 14 amino acids.

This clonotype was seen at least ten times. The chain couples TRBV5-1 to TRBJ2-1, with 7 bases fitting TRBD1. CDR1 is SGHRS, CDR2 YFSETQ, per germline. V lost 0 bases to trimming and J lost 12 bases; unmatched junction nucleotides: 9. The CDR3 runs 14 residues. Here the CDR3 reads CASSLGQGDGVQFF. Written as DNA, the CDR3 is TGCGCCAGCAGCTTGGGACAGGGAGATGGAGTGCAGTTCTTC. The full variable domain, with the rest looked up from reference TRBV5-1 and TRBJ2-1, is KAGVTQTPRYLIKTRGQQVTLSCSPISGHRSVSWYQQTPGQGLQFLFEYFSETQRNKGNFPGRFSGRQFSNSRSEMNVSTLELGDSALYLCASSLGQGDGVQFFGPGTRLTVL.

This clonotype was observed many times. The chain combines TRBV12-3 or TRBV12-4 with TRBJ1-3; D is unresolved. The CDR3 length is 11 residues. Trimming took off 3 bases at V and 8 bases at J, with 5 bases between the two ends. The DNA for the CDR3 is TGTGCCAGCAGTTTGGAGGACACCATATATTTT. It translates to CASSLEDTIYF.

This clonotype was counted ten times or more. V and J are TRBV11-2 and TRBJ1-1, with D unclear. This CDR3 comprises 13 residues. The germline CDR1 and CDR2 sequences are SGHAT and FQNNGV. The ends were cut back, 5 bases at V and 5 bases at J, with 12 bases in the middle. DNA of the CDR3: TGTGCCAGCAGCCCCCACATGGAGACTGAAGCTTTCTTT. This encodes CASSPHMETEAFF.

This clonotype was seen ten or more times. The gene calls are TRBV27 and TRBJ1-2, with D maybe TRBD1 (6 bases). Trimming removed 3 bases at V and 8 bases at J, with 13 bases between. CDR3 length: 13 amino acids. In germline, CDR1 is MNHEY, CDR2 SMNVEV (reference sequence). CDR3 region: CASSFVQGRGYTF. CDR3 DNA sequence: TGTGCCAGCAGTTTCGTGCAGGGGAGAGGCTACACCTTC.

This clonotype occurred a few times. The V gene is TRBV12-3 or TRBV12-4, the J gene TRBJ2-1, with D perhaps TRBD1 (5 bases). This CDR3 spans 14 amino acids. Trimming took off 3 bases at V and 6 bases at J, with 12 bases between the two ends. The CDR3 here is CASSFLQGSNEQFF. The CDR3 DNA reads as TGTGCCAGCAGTTTCTTGCAGGGAAGCAATGAGCAGTTCTTC.

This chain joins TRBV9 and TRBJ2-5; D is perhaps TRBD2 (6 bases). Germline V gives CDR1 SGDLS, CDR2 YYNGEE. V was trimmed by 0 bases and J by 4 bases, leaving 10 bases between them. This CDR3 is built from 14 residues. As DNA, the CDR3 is TGTGCCAGCAGCGTAGTGCCGGGAGTAGAGACCCAGTACTTC. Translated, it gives CASSVVPGVETQYF.